This entry lists 23 T cell receptor beta chains sequenced from one sample in a study of shared clonotypes between healthy human individuals. Sequencing was performed with immunoSEQ multiplex PCR; in TCRdb, only in-frame clones are kept and a portion is missing. The sample yields under 2,000,000 clones, about 95% seen once. CD45RO negativity and positive selection for CCR7 defined naive CD8 cells, a population that excluded terminally differentiated effector memory CD45RA+ cells. The sample comprised naive CD8+ T cells sorted from blood. These receptor sequences come from a man between 18 and 35 years old in good health.

V usage is TRBV27 and J usage is TRBJ2-7; D may be TRBD1 (6 bases). CDR3 length: 16 residues. Looked up from germline, CDR1 is MNHEY and CDR2 is SMNVEV (reference sequence). V was shortened by 5 bases and J by 0 bases, with 17 bases between the two germline ends. CDR3 DNA sequence: TGTGCCAGCAGTCTAACCCTGACAGGAAGCTCCTACGAGCAGTACTTC. Translating gives CASSLTLTGSSYEQYF.

This chain links TRBV5-6 with TRBJ2-3; D may be TRBD1 (6 bases). The length of the CDR3 is 16 residues. V was cut by 2 bases and J by 6 bases, with 19 bases left in between. Germline CDR1 and CDR2: SGHDT and YYEEEE. The CDR3 loop is CASSFRPGVERDTQYF. In DNA form, the CDR3 reads TGTGCCAGCAGCTTCCGACCAGGGGTCGAACGGGATACGCAGTATTTT.

The genes are TRBV7-9 and TRBJ2-3, with 8 bases that match TRBD2. The CDR3 is 17 amino acids. V was clipped by 7 bases and J by 2 bases; unmatched bases: 14. CDR1 is SEHNR, CDR2 FQNEAQ, per germline (reference sequence). The DNA of the CDR3 is TGTGCCAGCAACTGGGGTCTCGGGGGGGCAGACACAGATACGCAGTATTTT. Translation: CASNWGLGGADTDTQYF.

On this clone: The sample contains more than one DNA sequence encoding this CDR3. The chain combines TRBV6-5 with TRBJ2-7; 7 nucleotides match TRBD2. CDR1 and CDR2 from the germline V gene are MNHEY and SVGAGI. This CDR3 spans 14 amino acids. The V gene end was trimmed by 0 bases and the J gene end by 5 bases; junction bases not matched to a gene: 4. CDR3 loop: CASSYSGGGDEQYF. CDR3 nucleotides: TGTGCCAGCAGTTACTCGGGGGGAGGGGACGAGCAGTACTTC.

The V call is TRBV27, the J call TRBJ2-1, with 7 bases lining up with TRBD2. Trimming cost V 4 bases and J 6 bases; bases outside gene matches: 6. The CDR3 has 14 residues. CDR1 is MNHEY, CDR2 SMNVEV, per germline (reference sequence). CDR3 bases: TGTGCCAGCAGTTCGGGGACTACGGGCAATGAGCAGTTCTTC. Its protein is CASSSGTTGNEQFF.

The chain is built from TRBV10-3 and TRBJ1-5; D gene uncertain. Trimming shortened V by 0 bases and J by 0 bases, and 6 bases separated the two germline ends. The germline gives CDR1 ENHRY, CDR2 SYGVKD. The CDR3 length is 15 residues. The CDR3 reads CAISESGSSNQPQHF. The CDR3 DNA sequence: TGTGCCATCAGTGAGTCTGGGAGTAGCAATCAGCCCCAGCATTTT.

This chain uses TRBV4-1 with TRBJ2-7; a weak D match, TRBD1 (5 bases). CDR3 size: 14 residues. Germline CDR1 reads MGHRA; CDR2 reads YSYEKL. V lost 3 bases and J 4 bases, leaving 13 bases between the germline ends. The CDR3 protein is CASSQGQQRYEQYF. The CDR3 coding sequence is TGCGCCAGCAGCCAGGGGCAGCAAAGATACGAGCAGTACTTC.

The chain has TRBV27 and TRBJ2-1; TRBD2 aligns across 9 bases. Trimming cost V 6 bases and J 5 bases; bases outside gene matches: 5. The germline gives CDR1 MNHEY, CDR2 SMNVEV (reference sequence). CDR3 length: 14 residues. In DNA form, the CDR3 reads TGTGCCAGCAGGGCCCAGCGGGGGGACAATGAGCAGTTCTTC. Translation: CASRAQRGDNEQFF.

This chain links TRBV4-2 with TRBJ2-7; the D gene is possibly TRBD1 (6 bases). CDR1 and CDR2 from the germline V gene are LGHNA and YNFKEQ. Trimming removed 4 bases from V and 7 bases from J, with 23 bases in between. The CDR3 has 16 amino acids. The CDR3 reads CASSLDAGEPEGEQYF. Written as DNA, the CDR3 is TGTGCCAGCAGCCTAGACGCAGGGGAGCCAGAAGGGGAGCAGTACTTC.

The J gene is TRBJ1-1, the V gene TRBV4-3; 7 bases line up with TRBD1. With 0 bases clipped from V and 3 bases from J, the junction kept 7 bases outside the gene matches. The V gene's germline CDR1 is LGHNA and CDR2 YSLEER. The CDR3 runs to 16 residues. Written as DNA, the CDR3 is TGCGCCAGCAGCCAAGATTGGGACAGACCATACACTGAAGCTTTCTTT. Its protein product is CASSQDWDRPYTEAFF.

The chain couples TRBV4-1 to TRBJ2-3; 7 bases agree with TRBD2. J lost 7 bases, V lost 5 bases, and 3 bases had no gene match. CDR1 is MGHRA, CDR2 YSYEKL, per germline. This CDR3 has 12 residues. In nucleotides, the CDR3 is TGCGCCAGCAGCGGGGGGGGAAATACGCAGTATTTT. Protein: CASSGGGNTQYF.

The chain links TRBV10-2 to TRBJ2-2; weak D call: TRBD2 (5 bases). Per the germline V gene, CDR1 is WSHSY and CDR2 is SAAADI. The V and J ends lost 6 bases and 4 bases respectively, with 9 bases between them. CDR3 size: 13 residues. The CDR3 loop is CASSPGGTGELFF. CDR3 nucleotide sequence: TGCGCCAGCAGCCCCGGAGGCACCGGGGAGCTGTTTTTT.

The V gene is TRBV4-3, the J gene TRBJ1-3; D perhaps matches TRBD1 (5 bases). The CDR3 consists of 15 residues. The germline V and J ends were trimmed by 3 bases and 1 base, with 10 bases remaining between them. The germline CDR1 and CDR2 sequences are LGHNA and YSLEER. The CDR3 protein is CASSHVGQSGNTIYF. CDR3 coding DNA: TGCGCCAGCAGCCACGTAGGACAATCTGGAAACACCATATATTTT.

Worth noting for this clone: Other nucleotide sequences from this sample produce the same CDR3. The rearrangement uses TRBV5-6 and TRBJ2-5; D gene unclear. The CDR3 totals 13 residues. Germline V gives CDR1 SGHDT, CDR2 YYEEEE. V was shortened by 1 base and J by 1 base, with 5 bases between the two germline ends. CDR3 sequence reads: CASSLTIQETQYF. Written as DNA, the CDR3 is TGTGCCAGCAGCTTGACTATCCAAGAGACCCAGTACTTC.

The V and J genes are TRBV2 and TRBJ2-4; D is tentatively TRBD1 or TRBD2 (6 bases each). V shed 3 bases and J shed 2 bases, with 23 bases lying between them. Germline CDR1 SNHLY, CDR2 FYNNEI. CDR3 length: 19 amino acids. The CDR3 DNA is TGTGCCAGCAGTGAGGGAGGCCGTTTAGGGGGTTTTACCAAAAACATTCAGTACTTC. This sequence encodes CASSEGGRLGGFTKNIQYF.

The chain links TRBV28 to TRBJ1-2; possibly TRBD1 for D (5 bases). V gave up 2 bases and J gave up 4 bases, with 14 bases separating them. Germline V gene data show CDR1 as MDHEN and CDR2 as SYDVKM. The CDR3 spans 15 residues. The CDR3: CASSLSAGDFYGYTF. The CDR3 DNA reads as TGTGCCAGCAGTTTAAGCGCGGGGGACTTCTATGGCTACACCTTC.

The CDR3 nucleotides read TGTGCCAGCTGGACGAACACCGGGGAGCTGTTTTTT. This encodes CASWTNTGELFF. The chain combines TRBV6-5 with TRBJ2-2; D unclear. The CDR3 extends over 12 amino acids. The germline CDR1 and CDR2 sequences are MNHEY and SVGAGI. V lost 8 bases to trimming and J lost 0 bases, with 4 bases between them.

The J gene is TRBJ2-1, the V gene TRBV29-1, with TRBD2 identical over 10 bases. V trimming: 5 bases; J trimming: 6 bases; junction bases outside the gene matches: 7. Germline lookup yields CDR1 SQVTM and CDR2 ANQGSEA. The CDR3 has 14 residues. The CDR3 DNA reads TGCAGCGTTATGCTAGCGGGAGAGGGCAATGAGCAGTTCTTC. Protein sequence: CSVMLAGEGNEQFF.

The CDR3 sequence is CSATGAGELFF. CDR3 nucleotide sequence: TGCAGCGCGACAGGTGCCGGGGAGCTGTTTTTT. The chain links TRBV29-1 to TRBJ2-2; D perhaps matches TRBD1 (6 bases). CDR1 and CDR2 (germline): SQVTM, ANQGSEA. The CDR3 sequence is 11 residues long. Deletions cut 7 bases from V and 6 bases from J, with 9 bases between.

This clone appeared once. This chain joins TRBV7-9 and TRBJ2-1, with TRBD1 as a possible D gene (5 bases). CDR3 length: 14 amino acids. CDR1 SEHNR and CDR2 FQNEAQ come from the germline V gene (reference sequence). Trimming removed 6 bases at V and 6 bases at J, with 15 bases between. The CDR3 nucleotides are TGTGCCAGCAGTAGACTTCATGGGGCCAATGAGCAGTTCTTC. Translating gives CASSRLHGANEQFF.

The table lists this clone with a count of one. This rearrangement joins TRBV11-2 to TRBJ2-7, with a possible D match to TRBD2 (6 bases). V gave up 4 bases and J gave up 3 bases, with 10 bases separating them. The CDR3 is made up of 13 amino acids. Per the germline V gene, CDR1 is SGHAT and CDR2 is FQNNGV. The CDR3, as DNA: TGTGCCAGCAGCTCGGGACTTTACTACGAGCAGTACTTC. Translation gives CASSSGLYYEQYF.

A few counts support this clone. This rearrangement joins TRBV7-9 to TRBJ1-1; no clear D gene. The CDR3 is 13 amino acids. Trimming removed 5 bases at V and 0 bases at J, with 7 bases between. Germline V lookup: CDR1 SEHNR, CDR2 FQNEAQ (reference sequence). The CDR3 sequence: CASSRGVNTEAFF. The CDR3 DNA reads as TGTGCCAGCAGCCGTGGGGTGAACACTGAAGCTTTCTTT.

This chain uses TRBV2 with TRBJ1-4; D may be TRBD1 (6 bases). The length of the CDR3 is 14 residues. The V end was cut by 5 bases, the J end by 6 bases, with 13 bases between. Germline lookup yields CDR1 SNHLY and CDR2 FYNNEI. The CDR3 protein is CASSPGVGDEKLFF. In DNA form, the CDR3 reads TGTGCCAGCAGTCCAGGGGTGGGGGATGAAAAACTGTTTTTT.